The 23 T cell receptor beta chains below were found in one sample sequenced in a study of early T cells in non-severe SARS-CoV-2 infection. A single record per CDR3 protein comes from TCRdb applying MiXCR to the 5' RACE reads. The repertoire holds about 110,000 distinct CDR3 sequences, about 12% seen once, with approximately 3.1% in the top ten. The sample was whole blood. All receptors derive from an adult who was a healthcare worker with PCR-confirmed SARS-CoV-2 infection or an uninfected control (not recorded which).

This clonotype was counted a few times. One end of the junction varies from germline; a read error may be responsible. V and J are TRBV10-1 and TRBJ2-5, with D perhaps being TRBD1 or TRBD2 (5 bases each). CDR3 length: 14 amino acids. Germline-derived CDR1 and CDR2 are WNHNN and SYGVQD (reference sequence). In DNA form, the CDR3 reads TGTGCCAGCAGTGGTGGGGGACCTCAAGAGACCCAGTACTTC. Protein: CASSGGGPQETQYF.

The CDR3 reads CASSFRYETDTQYF. Here the CDR3 DNA reads TGTGCCAGCAGTTTTAGGTACGAAACAGATACGCAGTATTTT. The chain joins TRBV28 to TRBJ2-3; unclear D gene. V lost 3 bases, J lost 3 bases, and 10 bases lay in between. Germline loops: CDR1 MDHEN, CDR2 SYDVKM. The CDR3 has 14 residues.

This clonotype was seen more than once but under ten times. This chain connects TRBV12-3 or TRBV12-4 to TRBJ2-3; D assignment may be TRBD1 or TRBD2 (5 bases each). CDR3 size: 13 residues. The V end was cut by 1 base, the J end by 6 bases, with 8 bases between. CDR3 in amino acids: CASSLGGLDTQYF. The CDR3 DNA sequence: TGTGCCAGCAGTTTAGGGGGGTTGGATACGCAGTATTTT.

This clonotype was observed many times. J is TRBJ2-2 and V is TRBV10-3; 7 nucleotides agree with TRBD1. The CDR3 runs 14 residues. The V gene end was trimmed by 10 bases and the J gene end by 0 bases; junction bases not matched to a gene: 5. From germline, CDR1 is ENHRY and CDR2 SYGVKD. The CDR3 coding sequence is TGTGCCACCTCGGGGACAGCGAACACCGGGGAGCTGTTTTTT. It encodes CATSGTANTGELFF.

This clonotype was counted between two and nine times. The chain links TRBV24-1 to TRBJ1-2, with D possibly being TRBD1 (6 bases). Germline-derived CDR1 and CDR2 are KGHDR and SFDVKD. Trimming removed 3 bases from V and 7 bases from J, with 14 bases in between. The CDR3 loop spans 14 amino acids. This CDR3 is CATSDPGDTGGYTF. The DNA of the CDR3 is TGTGCCACCAGTGATCCAGGGGATACTGGTGGCTACACCTTC.

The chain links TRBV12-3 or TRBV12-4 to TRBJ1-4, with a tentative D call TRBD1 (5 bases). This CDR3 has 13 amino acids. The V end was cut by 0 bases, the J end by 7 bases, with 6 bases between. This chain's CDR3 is CASSLAGVEKLFF. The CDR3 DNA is TGTGCCAGCAGTTTAGCGGGGGTTGAAAAACTGTTTTTT.

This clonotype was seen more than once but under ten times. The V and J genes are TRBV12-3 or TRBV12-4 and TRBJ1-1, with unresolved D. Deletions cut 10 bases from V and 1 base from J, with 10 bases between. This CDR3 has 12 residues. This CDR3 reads CATRAGNTEAFF. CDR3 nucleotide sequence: TGTGCCACAAGGGCAGGGAACACTGAAGCTTTCTTT.

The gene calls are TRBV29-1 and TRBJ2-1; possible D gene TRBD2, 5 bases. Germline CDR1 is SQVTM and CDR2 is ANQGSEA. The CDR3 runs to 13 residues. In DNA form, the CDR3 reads TGCAGTGTCACGGGGTCTCTAGTAGGTGAGCAGTTCTTC. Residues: CSVTGSLVGEQFF.

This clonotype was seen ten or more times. The CDR3 reads CASRRGVGQPQHF. CDR3 coding DNA: TGTGCCAGCAGGAGGGGGGTCGGTCAGCCCCAGCATTTT. The chain carries TRBV2 and TRBJ1-5, with D perhaps matching TRBD1 (6 bases). V was clipped by 6 bases and J by 6 bases, with 12 bases between them. The CDR3 has 13 residues. Germline V gene data show CDR1 as SNHLY and CDR2 as FYNNEI.

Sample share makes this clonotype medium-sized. The CDR3 spells CASSLGDVPRRQYF. The CDR3 DNA sequence: TGTGCCAGCAGTTTAGGAGACGTCCCACGTAGGCAGTACTTC. The chain uses TRBV28 and TRBJ2-7; no firm D call. There are 14 residues in the CDR3. CDR1 MDHEN and CDR2 SYDVKM come from the germline V gene. Trimming removed 2 bases from V and 9 bases from J, with 17 bases in between.

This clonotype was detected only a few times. CDR3 residues: CASSSRIGTDTQYF. The DNA of the CDR3 is TGTGCCAGCAGTTCCCGAATCGGGACAGATACGCAGTATTTT. The V gene is TRBV12-3 or TRBV12-4, the J gene TRBJ2-3, with D unresolved. The CDR3 totals 14 residues. V lost 4 bases and J 3 bases, leaving 11 bases between the germline ends.

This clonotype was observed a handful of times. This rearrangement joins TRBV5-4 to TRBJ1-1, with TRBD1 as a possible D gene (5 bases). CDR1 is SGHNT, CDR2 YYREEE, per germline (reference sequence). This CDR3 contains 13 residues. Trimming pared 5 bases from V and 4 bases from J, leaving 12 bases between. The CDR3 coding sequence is TGTGCCAGCAGTTCGAGGACACCCACTGAAGCTTTCTTT. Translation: CASSSRTPTEAFF.

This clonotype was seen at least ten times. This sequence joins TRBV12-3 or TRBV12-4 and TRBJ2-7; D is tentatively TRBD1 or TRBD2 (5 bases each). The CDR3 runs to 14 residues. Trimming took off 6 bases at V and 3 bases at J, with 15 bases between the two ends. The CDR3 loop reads CASSVGGQDYEQYF. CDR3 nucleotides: TGTGCCAGCAGCGTAGGAGGACAAGACTACGAGCAGTACTTC.

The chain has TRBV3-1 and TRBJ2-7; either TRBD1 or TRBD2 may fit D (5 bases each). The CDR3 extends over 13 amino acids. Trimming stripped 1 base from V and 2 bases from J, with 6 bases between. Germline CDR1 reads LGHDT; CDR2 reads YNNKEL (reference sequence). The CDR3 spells CASSQGGAYEQYF. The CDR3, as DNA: TGTGCCAGCAGCCAAGGAGGGGCCTACGAGCAGTACTTC.

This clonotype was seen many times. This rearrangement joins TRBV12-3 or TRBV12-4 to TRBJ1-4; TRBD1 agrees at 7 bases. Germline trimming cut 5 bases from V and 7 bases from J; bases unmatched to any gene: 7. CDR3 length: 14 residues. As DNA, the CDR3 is TGTGCCAGCAGTAAGAGGGGGCCGGTTGAAAAACTGTTTTTT. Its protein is CASSKRGPVEKLFF.

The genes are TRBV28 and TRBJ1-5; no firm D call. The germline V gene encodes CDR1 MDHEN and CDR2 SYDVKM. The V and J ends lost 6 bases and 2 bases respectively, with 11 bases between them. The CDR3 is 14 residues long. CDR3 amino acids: CASRGRTGNQPQHF. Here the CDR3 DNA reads TGTGCCAGCAGAGGCCGGACGGGCAATCAGCCCCAGCATTTT.

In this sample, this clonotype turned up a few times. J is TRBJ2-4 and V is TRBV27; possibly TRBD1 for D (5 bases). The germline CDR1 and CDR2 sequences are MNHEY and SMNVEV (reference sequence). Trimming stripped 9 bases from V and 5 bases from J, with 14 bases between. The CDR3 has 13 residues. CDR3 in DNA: TGTGCCAGAGGGGAAGGGCCAGAAAACATTCAGTACTTC. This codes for CARGEGPENIQYF.

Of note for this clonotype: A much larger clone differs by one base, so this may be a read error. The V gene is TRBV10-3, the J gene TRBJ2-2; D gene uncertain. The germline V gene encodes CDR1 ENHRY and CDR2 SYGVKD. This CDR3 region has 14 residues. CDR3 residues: CVITLGPSPGELFF. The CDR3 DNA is TGTGTCATCACTTTAGGACCCTCCCCCGGGGAGCTGTTTTTT.

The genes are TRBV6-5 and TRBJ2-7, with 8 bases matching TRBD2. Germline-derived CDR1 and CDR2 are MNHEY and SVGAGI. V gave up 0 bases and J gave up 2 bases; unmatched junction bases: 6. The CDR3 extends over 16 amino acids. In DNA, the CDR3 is TGTGCCAGCAGTTACTCCCGATTACTAGCGGCCTACGAGCAGTACTTC. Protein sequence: CASSYSRLLAAYEQYF.

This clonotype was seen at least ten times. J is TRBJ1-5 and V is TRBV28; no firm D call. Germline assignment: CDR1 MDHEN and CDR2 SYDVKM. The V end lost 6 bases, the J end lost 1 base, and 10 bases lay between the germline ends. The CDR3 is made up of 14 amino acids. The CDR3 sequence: CASRRRGSNQPQHF. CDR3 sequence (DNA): TGTGCCAGCAGGCGCCGAGGGAGCAATCAGCCCCAGCATTTT.

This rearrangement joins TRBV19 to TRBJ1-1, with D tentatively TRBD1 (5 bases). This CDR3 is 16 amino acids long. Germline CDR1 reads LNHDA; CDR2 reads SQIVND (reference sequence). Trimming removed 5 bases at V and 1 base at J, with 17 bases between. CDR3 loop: CASSPTGVTANTEAFF. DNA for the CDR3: TGTGCCAGTAGTCCTACAGGCGTAACTGCGAACACTGAAGCTTTCTTT.

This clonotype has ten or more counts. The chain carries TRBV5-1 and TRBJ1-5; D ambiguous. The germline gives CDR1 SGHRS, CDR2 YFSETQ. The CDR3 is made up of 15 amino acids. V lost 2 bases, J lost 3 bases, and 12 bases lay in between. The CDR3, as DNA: TGCGCCAGCAGCTTAGACGACCCCCACAATCAGCCCCAGCATTTT. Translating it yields CASSLDDPHNQPQHF.

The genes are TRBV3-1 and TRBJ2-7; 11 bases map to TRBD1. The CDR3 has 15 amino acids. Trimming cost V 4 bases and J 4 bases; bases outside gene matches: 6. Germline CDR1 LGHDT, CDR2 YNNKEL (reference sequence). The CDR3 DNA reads TGTGCCAGCAGCCCCCGGGACAGGGGGTTTTACGAGCAGTACTTC. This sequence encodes CASSPRDRGFYEQYF.